Each of the 17 T cell receptor beta chains below was sequenced from the same sample in a study of blood T cell repertoires in COVID-19. Sequencing was performed with immunoSEQ multiplex PCR; in TCRdb, only in-frame clones are kept and a portion is missing. The sample shows about 220,000 clones, 75% to 90% of them seen only once. Sequenced input: peripheral blood. The receptors come from a human donor in a cohort sampled during active COVID-19.

J is TRBJ2-1 and V is TRBV27, with no clear D. Germline CDR1 MNHEY, CDR2 SMNVEV (reference sequence). The CDR3 has 15 amino acids. Trimming pared 5 bases from V and 2 bases from J, leaving 13 bases between. CDR3 sequence: CASSPTGYTYNEQFF. The CDR3 DNA sequence: TGTGCCAGCAGTCCGACCGGGTACACCTACAATGAGCAGTTCTTC.

The V gene is TRBV6-5, the J gene TRBJ1-2; 7 positions agree with TRBD1. Germline lookup yields CDR1 MNHEY and CDR2 SVGAGI. The CDR3 spans 13 residues. V lost 0 bases, J lost 5 bases, and 0 bases stayed unmatched. CDR3 protein: CASSYSGQYGYTF. CDR3 nucleotide sequence: TGTGCCAGCAGTTACTCGGGACAGTATGGCTACACCTTC.

V and J are TRBV19 and TRBJ1-1; possibly TRBD1 for D (6 bases). Per germline, CDR1 LNHDA and CDR2 SQIVND (reference sequence). The CDR3 has 14 residues. V was trimmed by 6 bases and J by 3 bases, leaving 14 bases between them. The CDR3 sequence is CASSRVQGHTEAFF. The CDR3 nucleotides are TGTGCCAGTAGCCGGGTCCAGGGGCACACTGAAGCTTTCTTT.

The rearrangement links TRBV11-3 to TRBJ2-3; 10 nucleotides agree with TRBD2. V shed 3 bases, J shed 5 bases, and the junction held 14 bases outside the gene matches. Looked up from germline, CDR1 is SGHNT and CDR2 is YENEEA. This CDR3 contains 18 residues. The CDR3, as DNA: TGTGCCAGCAGCTTCGGGAGAGGGGGAGGACTAGCGGAAGATACGCAGTATTTT. Protein product: CASSFGRGGGLAEDTQYF.

The chain has TRBV28 and TRBJ1-1; D is possibly TRBD1 (5 bases). CDR3 size: 13 residues. The germline V gene encodes CDR1 MDHEN and CDR2 SYDVKM. Trimming pared 7 bases from V and 0 bases from J, leaving 9 bases between. CDR3 loop: CASTADMNTEAFF. CDR3 in DNA: TGTGCCAGCACGGCGGACATGAACACTGAAGCTTTCTTT.

The gene calls are TRBV28 and TRBJ2-1; D gene uncertain. Trimming stripped 2 bases from V and 9 bases from J, with 5 bases between. The CDR3 loop spans 11 amino acids. Germline loops: CDR1 MDHEN, CDR2 SYDVKM. The CDR3 sequence: CASSLTAEQFF. The CDR3 DNA sequence: TGTGCCAGCAGTTTAACAGCTGAGCAGTTCTTC.

Only a few counts were recorded for this clone. This chain connects TRBV30 to TRBJ2-7, with D perhaps matching TRBD1 (6 bases). V was trimmed by 2 bases and J by 4 bases, leaving 9 bases between them. The CDR3 totals 12 residues. The germline V gene has CDR1 GTSNPN and CDR2 SVGIG (reference sequence). The CDR3 here is CAWSKQGYEQYF. The CDR3 nucleotides are TGTGCCTGGAGTAAACAGGGATACGAGCAGTACTTC. The full variable domain, its missing parts supplied by reference TRBV30 and TRBJ2-7, is SQTIHQWPATLVQPVGSPLSLECTVEGTSNPNLYWYRQAAGRGLQLLFYSVGIGQISSEVPQNLSASRPQDRQFILSSKKLLLSDSGFYLCAWSKQGYEQYFGPGTRLTVT.

The chain joins TRBV5-8 to TRBJ1-4, with 7 nucleotides matching TRBD1. Germline CDR1 reads SGHTS; CDR2 reads YDEGEE. Trimming took 6 bases from V and 7 from J; bases not matched to a gene: 15. This CDR3 comprises 16 residues. CDR3 loop: CASTLGLGRQGEKLFF. DNA of the CDR3: TGTGCCAGCACCCTCGGGTTGGGGCGACAGGGTGAAAAACTGTTTTTT.

This chain connects TRBV7-2 to TRBJ1-3; D is unclear. Germline CDR1 SGHTA, CDR2 FQGNSA. The CDR3 length is 12 residues. Trimming took off 5 bases at V and 3 bases at J, with 5 bases between the two ends. This CDR3 is CASSPNGNTIYF. The CDR3 DNA reads as TGTGCCAGCAGCCCAAATGGAAACACCATATATTTT.

The chain couples TRBV5-6 to TRBJ1-2; 7 bases line up with TRBD1. Germline V gives CDR1 SGHDT, CDR2 YYEEEE. The CDR3 spans 18 residues. Trimming at V came to 3 bases and at J to 0 bases, leaving 14 bases not matched to a gene. In DNA, the CDR3 is TGTGCCAGCAGCTACTTGGGTTATCGGGGACAGCCTAACTATGGCTACACCTTC. Translated: CASSYLGYRGQPNYGYTF.

CDR3 region: CASSFTGSDTQYF. The CDR3 bases are TGTGCCAGCAGCTTTACAGGGTCGGATACGCAGTATTTT. The chain joins TRBV7-3 to TRBJ2-3; tentative D call: TRBD1 (6 bases). Trimming pared 3 bases from V and 6 bases from J, leaving 10 bases between. CDR3 length: 13 amino acids. CDR1 and CDR2 from the germline V gene are SGHTA and FQGTGA.

In its sample, this clone was seen once. The V gene is TRBV11-2, the J gene TRBJ2-1; TRBD2 agrees at 15 bases. The germline V gene encodes CDR1 SGHAT and CDR2 FQNNGV. Germline trimming cut 5 bases from V and 8 bases from J; bases unmatched to any gene: 10. CDR3 length: 17 residues. This chain's CDR3 is CASSLGTSGRYWYEQFF. CDR3 in DNA: TGTGCCAGCAGCCTTGGGACTAGCGGGAGGTATTGGTATGAGCAGTTCTTC.

The V call is TRBV10-3, the J call TRBJ1-5, with D possibly TRBD1 on 5 matching bases. Trimming took off 2 bases at V and 4 bases at J, with 9 bases between the two ends. Germline CDR1 ENHRY, CDR2 SYGVKD. This CDR3 has 14 residues. CDR3 DNA sequence: TGTGCCATCAGTGAGGGGGGAGGGAATCAGCCCCAGCATTTT. Residues: CAISEGGGNQPQHF.

As regards this clone: At the DNA level, this CDR3 is encoded by other sequences in the same sample as well. The rearrangement links TRBV27 to TRBJ1-5; unclear D gene. The V end lost 2 bases, the J end lost 6 bases, and 8 bases lay between the germline ends. Germline CDR1 MNHEY, CDR2 SMNVEV (reference sequence). This CDR3 is 13 amino acids long. CDR3 in amino acids: CASSLAGGQPQHF. CDR3 sequence (DNA): TGTGCCAGCAGTTTAGCGGGAGGTCAGCCCCAGCATTTT.

This chain connects TRBV30 to TRBJ2-7; the match to TRBD2 covers 9 bases. V dropped 3 bases and J dropped 5; count of bases not matched to a gene: 11. The CDR3 totals 15 residues. From germline, CDR1 is GTSNPN and CDR2 SVGIG (reference sequence). The CDR3 region is CAWSPKLAGAHEQYF. CDR3 nucleotides: TGTGCCTGGAGCCCCAAATTAGCGGGAGCCCACGAGCAGTACTTC.

The V and J genes are TRBV7-8 and TRBJ2-7; D gene uncertain. The germline gives CDR1 SGHVS, CDR2 FQNEAQ. This CDR3 has 13 amino acids. Trimming removed 3 bases at V and 3 bases at J, with 9 bases between. CDR3 loop: CASSLRYVYEQYF. Written as DNA, the CDR3 is TGTGCCAGCAGCTTGAGATATGTCTACGAGCAGTACTTC.

V usage is TRBV2 and J usage is TRBJ2-1; the D is unclear. Per germline, CDR1 SNHLY and CDR2 FYNNEI. The V end lost 0 bases, the J end lost 6 bases, and 12 bases lay between the germline ends. The CDR3 loop spans 15 amino acids. CDR3 in amino acids: CASSEALLNSNEQFF. CDR3 DNA sequence: TGTGCCAGCAGTGAAGCGCTTCTGAACAGCAATGAGCAGTTCTTC. Variable domain in full (rest from reference TRBV2 and TRBJ2-1): EPEVTQTPSHQVTQMGQEVILRCVPISNHLYFYWYRQILGQKVEFLVSFYNNEISEKSEIFDDQFSVERPDGSNFTLKIRSTKLEDSAMYFCASSEALLNSNEQFFGPGTRLTVL.